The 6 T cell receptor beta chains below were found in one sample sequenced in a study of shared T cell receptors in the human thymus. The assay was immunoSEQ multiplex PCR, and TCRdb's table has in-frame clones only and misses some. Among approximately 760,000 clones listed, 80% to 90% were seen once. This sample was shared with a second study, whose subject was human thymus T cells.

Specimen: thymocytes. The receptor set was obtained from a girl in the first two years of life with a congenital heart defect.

The CDR3 region is CASSPGQIYGYTF. The CDR3 DNA follows: TGTGCCAGCTCACCGGGACAGATTTATGGCTACACCTTC. J is TRBJ1-2 and V is TRBV27; TRBD1 matches at 7 bases. Trimming took 8 bases from V and 5 from J; bases not matched to a gene: 8. Germline V gene data show CDR1 as MNHEY and CDR2 as SMNVEV (reference sequence). This CDR3 contains 13 residues.

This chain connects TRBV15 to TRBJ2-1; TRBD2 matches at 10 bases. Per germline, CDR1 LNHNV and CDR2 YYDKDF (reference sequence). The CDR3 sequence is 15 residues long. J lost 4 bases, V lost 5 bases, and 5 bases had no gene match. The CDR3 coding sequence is TGTGCCACCAGCCCGGGACTAGCGTCGTACAATGAGCAGTTCTTC. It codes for CATSPGLASYNEQFF.

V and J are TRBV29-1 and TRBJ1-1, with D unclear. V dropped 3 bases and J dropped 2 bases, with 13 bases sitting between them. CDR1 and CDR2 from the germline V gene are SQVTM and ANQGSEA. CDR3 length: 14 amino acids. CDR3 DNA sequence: TGCAGCGTTGATTCAACAGCTCACAACACTGAAGCTTTCTTT. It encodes CSVDSTAHNTEAFF. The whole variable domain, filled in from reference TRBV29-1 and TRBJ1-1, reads SAVISQKPSRDICQRGTSLTIQCQVDSQVTMMFWYRQQPGQSLTLIATANQGSEATYESGFVIDKFPISRPNLTFSTLTVSNMSPEDSSIYLCSVDSTAHNTEAFFGQGTRLTVV.

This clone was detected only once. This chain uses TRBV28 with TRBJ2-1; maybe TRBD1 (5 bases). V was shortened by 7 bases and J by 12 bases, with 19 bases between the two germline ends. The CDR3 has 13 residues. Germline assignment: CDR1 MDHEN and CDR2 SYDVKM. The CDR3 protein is CASTYKNNDRQFF. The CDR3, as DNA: TGTGCCAGCACCTACAAAAACAATGACAGGCAGTTCTTC.

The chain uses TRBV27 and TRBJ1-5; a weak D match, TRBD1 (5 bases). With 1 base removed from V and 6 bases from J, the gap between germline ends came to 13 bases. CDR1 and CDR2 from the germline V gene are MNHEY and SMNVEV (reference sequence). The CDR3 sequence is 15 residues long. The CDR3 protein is CASSLYTGGGQPQHF. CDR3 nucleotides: TGTGCCAGCAGTTTATATACCGGGGGTGGTCAGCCCCAGCATTTT.

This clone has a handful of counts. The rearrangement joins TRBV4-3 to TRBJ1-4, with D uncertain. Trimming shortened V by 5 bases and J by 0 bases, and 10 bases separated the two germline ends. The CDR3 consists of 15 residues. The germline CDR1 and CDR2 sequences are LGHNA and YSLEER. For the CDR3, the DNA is TGCGCCAGCAGCTGGAGCCCCTCAACTAATGAAAAACTGTTTTTT. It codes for CASSWSPSTNEKLFF.